The rows below give T cell receptor beta chains drawn from one sample of a study of cytomegalovirus exposure and HLA in healthy donors. The repertoire was sequenced with immunoSEQ multiplex PCR; TCRdb's copy has only in-frame clones and lacks some. The sample contains under 250,000 clones, around 78% of which appear only once. Sequencing used PBMCs. The receptors originated from a man aged 30-40 years in good health and CMV-seronegative. Each CDR3 is given with its conserved first and last residue. Each record gives: J gene, V gene, CDR3 protein.

J gene: TRBJ2-1; V gene: TRBV19; CDR3 protein: CASSILLAGGLGEQFF
J gene: TRBJ2-7; V gene: TRBV5-1; CDR3 protein: CASSLPRDRASYEQYF
J gene: TRBJ2-2; V gene: TRBV2; CDR3 protein: CASRGDRANTGELFF
J gene: TRBJ2-7; V gene: TRBV10-3; CDR3 protein: CAISTLGTGNEQYF
J gene: TRBJ1-1; V gene: TRBV5-1; CDR3 protein: CASKNRDFTEAFF
J gene: TRBJ1-1; V gene: TRBV5-4; CDR3 protein: CASRLRQGMTEAFF
J gene: TRBJ2-1; V gene: TRBV15; CDR3 protein: CATSRGLAGSYNEQFF
J gene: TRBJ2-3; V gene: TRBV18; CDR3 protein: CASSPHGDTQYF
J gene: TRBJ2-2; V gene: TRBV2; CDR3 protein: CASDWGEIPGELFF
J gene: TRBJ1-1; V gene: TRBV10-3; CDR3 protein: CAISESGSGSTEAFF
J gene: TRBJ2-7; V gene: TRBV7-3; CDR3 protein: CASSSYGGYEQYF
J gene: TRBJ1-4; V gene: TRBV6-5; CDR3 protein: CASRGSNNEKLFF
J gene: TRBJ1-4; V gene: TRBV19; CDR3 protein: CASTLTATNEKLFF
J gene: TRBJ1-5; V gene: TRBV6-1; CDR3 protein: CASSAGGGYQPQHF
J gene: TRBJ1-5; V gene: TRBV5-1; CDR3 protein: CASSPLTGSGQPQHF
J gene: TRBJ1-6; V gene: TRBV5-4; CDR3 protein: CASMSGTGDSPLHF
J gene: TRBJ1-2; V gene: TRBV19; CDR3 protein: CASSPGTAAFGYTF
J gene: TRBJ1-2; V gene: TRBV5-4; CDR3 protein: CASSLAGINYGYTF
J gene: TRBJ2-7; V gene: TRBV10-3; CDR3 protein: CATVAGVSYEQYF
J gene: -; V gene: TRBV6-1; CDR3 protein: CASSEGRTGSYEQYF
J gene: TRBJ2-1; V gene: TRBV5-1; CDR3 protein: CASSSGLVNNEQFF
J gene: TRBJ1-5; V gene: TRBV18; CDR3 protein: CASSPRGVSNQPQHF
J gene: TRBJ2-7; V gene: TRBV13; CDR3 protein: CASSSSGNSYEQYF
J gene: TRBJ2-7; V gene: TRBV6-5; CDR3 protein: CASSYSTGHEQYF
J gene: TRBJ1-6; V gene: TRBV30; CDR3 protein: CACNRGPVHSPLHF
J gene: TRBJ1-3; V gene: TRBV7-9; CDR3 protein: CASSLNLGLSSGNTIYF
J gene: TRBJ1-2; V gene: TRBV28; CDR3 protein: CASSWGDGYTF
J gene: TRBJ1-5; V gene: TRBV7-9; CDR3 protein: CASSLLGGVGNQPQHF
J gene: TRBJ2-7; V gene: TRBV5-6; CDR3 protein: CASRRDRVAGEQYF
J gene: TRBJ2-7; V gene: TRBV19; CDR3 protein: CASSSLAGGPGEQYF
J gene: TRBJ2-6; V gene: TRBV25-1; CDR3 protein: CASSAKGTSGRGANVLTF
J gene: TRBJ2-2; V gene: TRBV29-1; CDR3 protein: CSVQANTNTGELFF
J gene: TRBJ2-7; V gene: TRBV7-2; CDR3 protein: CASSSRQSVLYEQYF
J gene: TRBJ2-7; V gene: TRBV19; CDR3 protein: CASSMSLAGSTYEQYF
J gene: TRBJ2-3; V gene: TRBV27; CDR3 protein: CASSIRLASGTDTQYF
J gene: TRBJ2-5; V gene: TRBV7-9; CDR3 protein: CASSLGSGKTQYF
J gene: TRBJ2-1; V gene: TRBV19; CDR3 protein: CASSMRDSYNEQFF
J gene: TRBJ2-7; V gene: TRBV15; CDR3 protein: CATSGKEGGPYEQYF
J gene: TRBJ1-3; V gene: TRBV28; CDR3 protein: CASSLPTGGVEGNTIYF
J gene: TRBJ1-5; V gene: TRBV9; CDR3 protein: CASSVDGLNQPQHF
J gene: TRBJ2-7; V gene: TRBV4-1; CDR3 protein: CASSQLPHLDEQYF
J gene: TRBJ2-7; V gene: TRBV7-9; CDR3 protein: CASGQGQGYEQYF
J gene: TRBJ2-7; V gene: TRBV30; CDR3 protein: CALTGSREQYF